This entry describes one TCR beta chain. What this receptor recognizes is not known. No base-level quality is on record; no much larger clone is a single base apart. In this study, focal radiation therapy paired with CTLA-4 blockade (ipilimumab) was tested in patients who had chemo-refractory metastatic non-small-cell lung cancer. This entry belongs to a study of radiotherapy plus CTLA-4 blockade in lung cancer (dated by TCRdb to the late 2010s). Looking at the study overall: Objective responses occurred in 18% of enrolled patients, and 30% to 35% achieved disease control.

What the study reported, not specific to this receptor: After treatment with radiotherapy and ipilimumab, TCR clones that originated in tumors expanded in peripheral blood. The strongest predictors of response, as reported, were early dynamic changes in blood T cell clones along with a rise in serum interferon-beta after radiation.

The library was obtained by the immunoSEQ multiplex PCR assay. The table comes from immuneACCESS by way of TCRdb, which keeps in-frame sequences with V and J called. Part of the clones is missing from these tables; in studies checked, under half for an unresolved V gene and the rest for unknown reasons. This sample holds tens of thousands of clones; 78% were observed only once. Clones ranked in the top ten supply under 25% of the sample. The receptor comes from a human donor with non-small cell lung cancer whose response to radiotherapy plus ipilimumab could not be evaluated. Some clones in this sample may be carry-over from other donors' samples. Material: peripheral blood, obtained from a patient treated with radiotherapy plus ipilimumab.

The nucleotide sequence reads as follows: TGTGCCAGCACCTTAGGAGGGGCGAGCTCCTACGAGCAGTACTTC. It encodes CASTLGGASSYEQYF. The sequence joins TRBV5-4 to TRBJ2-7, and possibly TRBD2, on 6 matching bases. CDR1 and CDR2 are read off the germline V gene (reference sequence) as SGHNT and YYREEE. V was cut back by 6 bases and J by 0 bases, leaving a gap of 16 bases between them. Including the terminal cysteine and phenylalanine, the CDR3 comprises 15 residues. Kept here is only the CDR3 DNA, which spans 45 bases and is read in frame from base 1.